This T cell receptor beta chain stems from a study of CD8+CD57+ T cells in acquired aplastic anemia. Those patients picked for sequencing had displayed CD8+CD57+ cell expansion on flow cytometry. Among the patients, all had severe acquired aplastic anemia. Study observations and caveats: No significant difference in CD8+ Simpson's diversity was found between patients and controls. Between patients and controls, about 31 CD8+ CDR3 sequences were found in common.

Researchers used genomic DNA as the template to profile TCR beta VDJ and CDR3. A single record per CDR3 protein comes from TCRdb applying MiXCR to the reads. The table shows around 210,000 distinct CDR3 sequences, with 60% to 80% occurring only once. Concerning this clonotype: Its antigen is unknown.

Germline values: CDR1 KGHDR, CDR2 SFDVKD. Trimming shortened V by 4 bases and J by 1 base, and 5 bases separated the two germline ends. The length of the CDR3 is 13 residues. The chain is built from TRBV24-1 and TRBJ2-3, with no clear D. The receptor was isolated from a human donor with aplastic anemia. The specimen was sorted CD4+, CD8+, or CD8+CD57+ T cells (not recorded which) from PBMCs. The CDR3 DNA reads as TGTGCCACCAGTGACAGCGGCACAGATACGCAGTATTTT. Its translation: CATSDSGTDTQYF.